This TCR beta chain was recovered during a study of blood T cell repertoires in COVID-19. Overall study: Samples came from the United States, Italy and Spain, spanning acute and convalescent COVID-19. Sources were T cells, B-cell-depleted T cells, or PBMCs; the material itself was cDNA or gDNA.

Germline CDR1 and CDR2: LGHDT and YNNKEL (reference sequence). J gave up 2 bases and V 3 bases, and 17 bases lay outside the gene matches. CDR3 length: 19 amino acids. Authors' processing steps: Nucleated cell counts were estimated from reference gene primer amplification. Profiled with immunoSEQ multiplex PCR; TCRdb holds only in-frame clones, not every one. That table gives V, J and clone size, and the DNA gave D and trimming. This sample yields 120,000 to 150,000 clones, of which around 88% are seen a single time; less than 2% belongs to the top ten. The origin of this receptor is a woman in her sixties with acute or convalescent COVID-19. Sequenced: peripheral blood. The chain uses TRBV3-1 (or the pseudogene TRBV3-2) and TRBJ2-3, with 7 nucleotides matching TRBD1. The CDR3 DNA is TGTGCCAGCAGCCAGTATCAGGGGGAAGGACAGGCCCCCACAGATACGCAGTATTTT. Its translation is CASSQYQGEGQAPTDTQYF.